This record covers a single TCR beta chain. This specimen belongs to a study of blood T cell repertoires in COVID-19. Trimming cost V 4 bases and J 6 bases, with 7 bases left between them. The germline CDR1 and CDR2 sequences are SGHAT and FQNNGV. This CDR3 contains 12 residues. Using immunoSEQ multiplex PCR, the repertoire was profiled, and TCRdb retains in-frame clones only, with some absent. The sample has about 250,000 clones, nearly 90% seen once. The receptor's source is a woman aged 25 to 39 with acute COVID-19. The chain couples TRBV11-2 to TRBJ1-5; D uncertain. Sequenced: PBMCs or T cells enriched from blood (not recorded which). CDR3 bases: TGTGCCAGCAGCTCCCCGGGTCAGCCCCAGCATTTT. The encoded protein is CASSSPGQPQHF.